This entry lists 20 T cell receptor beta chains sequenced from one sample in a study of T-cell memory formation after mild COVID-19 (dated by TCRdb to the early 2020s). Library construction relied on 5' RACE. Sequencing was performed on an Illumina NovaSeq 6000. TCRdb itself trimmed the public reads at Q25 with fastp, ran MiXCR and retained productive beta chains. Entries that share a CDR3 protein sequence are merged under the most common genes and DNA. The sample contains fewer than 650,000 distinct CDR3 sequences, about 20% of them found a single time. Clones ranked in the top ten supply roughly 9.1% of the sample. The sample taken for sequencing was PBMCs or a T cell subset sorted from them (not recorded which). All receptors derive from an adult woman who had mild COVID-19 (a few samples of this study predate the infection). The sample titles of this study are shuffled in the database, so cell type and time point are left out; the donor was told from shared clones.

V and J are TRBV18 and TRBJ1-5; TRBD1 matches 8 bases. The V segment lost 2 bases and the J segment 2 bases; nucleotides outside the gene matches: 11. The germline V gene encodes CDR1 KGHSH and CDR2 LQKENI. The CDR3 runs 18 residues. The CDR3, as DNA: TGTGCCAGCTCACCATCAGTCTCACCGGGACAGGGCAATCAGCCCCAGCATTTT. Translation gives CASSPSVSPGQGNQPQHF.

V and J are TRBV11-3 and TRBJ2-3; the D is unclear. Germline V lookup: CDR1 SGHNT, CDR2 YENEEA. With 1 base removed from V and 5 bases from J, the gap between germline ends came to 13 bases. CDR3 length: 15 residues. The CDR3 here is CASSLADLGKDTQYF. CDR3 DNA: TGTGCCAGCAGCTTAGCGGACCTAGGGAAAGATACGCAGTATTTT. The entire variable domain, with the rest obtained from reference TRBV11-3 and TRBJ2-3, is as follows: EAGVVQSPRYKIIEKKQPVAFWCNPISGHNTLYWYLQNLGQGPELLIRYENEEAVDDSQLPKDRFSAERLKGVDSTLKIQPAELGDSAVYLCASSLADLGKDTQYFGPGTRLTVL.

The genes are TRBV7-8 and TRBJ1-1; 7 bases are shared with TRBD1. Unmatched junction bases numbered 5, after V lost 6 bases and J lost 4 bases. Germline CDR1 and CDR2: SGHVS and FQNEAQ. The CDR3 length is 13 residues. This CDR3 is CASSADRATEAFF. The CDR3 DNA follows: TGTGCCAGCAGTGCTGACAGGGCCACTGAAGCTTTCTTT.

This clonotype turned up a few times. CDR3 sequence reads: CASSLGLTSGRPDTQYF. The CDR3 DNA is TGCGCCAGCAGCTTGGGGCTGACTAGCGGGAGACCAGATACGCAGTATTTT. The chain links TRBV5-1 to TRBJ2-3; 12 nucleotides line up with TRBD2. J was trimmed by 4 bases and V by 0 bases; bases with no gene match: 6. This CDR3 is built from 17 residues. The germline gives CDR1 SGHRS, CDR2 YFSETQ.

Of note for this clonotype: A much larger clone lies one base from this, so it may be a read error. This chain joins TRBV5-1 and TRBJ2-3; D possibly corresponds to TRBD2 (6 bases). Germline CDR1 reads SGHRS; CDR2 reads YFSETQ. This CDR3 is 14 amino acids long. V shed 0 bases and J shed 5 bases, with 10 bases lying between them. CDR3 residues: CASSLDQEGDTQYF. In DNA form, the CDR3 reads TGCGCCAGCAGCTTGGATCAGGAGGGAGATACGCAGTATTTT. Drawing the rest from reference TRBV5-1 and TRBJ2-3, the complete variable domain is KAGVTQTPRYLIKTRGQQVTLSCSPISGHRSVSWYQQTPGQGLQFLFEYFSETQRNKGNFPGRFSGRQFSNSRSEMNVSTLELGDSALYLCASSLDQEGDTQYFGPGTRLTVL.

This chain joins TRBV6-1 and TRBJ2-7; 8 bases are a match to TRBD2. Germline V gene data show CDR1 as MNHNS and CDR2 as SASEGT. V lost 6 bases and J lost 2; bases outside the gene matches: 15. The CDR3 loop spans 17 amino acids. The CDR3 DNA sequence: TGTGCCAGCAGCGAGCGGGGGCATAATTCCCGGGCCTACGAGCAGTACTTC. This sequence encodes CASSERGHNSRAYEQYF.

This clonotype was seen a few times. The gene calls are TRBV7-2 and TRBJ2-1; 10 bases are a match to TRBD2. V lost 5 bases to trimming and J lost 9 bases; unmatched junction nucleotides: 13. CDR1 is SGHTA, CDR2 FQGNSA, per germline. CDR3 length: 16 amino acids. CDR3 amino acids: CASSPYAGTSVSEQFF. The CDR3 DNA follows: TGTGCCAGCAGCCCCTACGCCGGGACTAGCGTGAGTGAGCAGTTCTTC.

The chain joins TRBV27 to TRBJ2-6; possibly TRBD1 for D (6 bases). This CDR3 spans 16 amino acids. With 6 bases removed from V and 2 bases from J, the gap between germline ends came to 14 bases. Germline V lookup: CDR1 MNHEY, CDR2 SMNVEV (reference sequence). In nucleotides, the CDR3 is TGTGCCAGCAGCCCACAGGGCCTAACTGGGGCCAACGTCCTGACTTTC. It yields the protein CASSPQGLTGANVLTF.

This clonotype was recorded many times. The V call is TRBV7-7, the J call TRBJ2-1, with D tentatively TRBD2 (5 bases). Trimming stripped 5 bases from V and 7 bases from J, with 21 bases between. Germline V gives CDR1 SSHAT, CDR2 FNYEAQ (reference sequence). The CDR3 runs to 16 residues. The DNA of the CDR3 is TGTGCCAGCAGCCCCCGCCGAGGGCTAAAAGATAATGAGCAGTTCTTC. Translation: CASSPRRGLKDNEQFF.

This clonotype appeared a few times. The V gene is TRBV12-3 or TRBV12-4, the J gene TRBJ2-1, with D possibly being TRBD1 (5 bases). The V and J ends lost 3 bases and 4 bases respectively, with 10 bases between them. This CDR3 is built from 14 residues. This chain's CDR3 is CASSFLGAYNEQFF. The CDR3 nucleotides are TGTGCCAGCAGTTTTTTAGGGGCTTACAATGAGCAGTTCTTC.

This clonotype was seen more than once but under ten times. The V and J genes are TRBV6-5 and TRBJ2-2, with D possibly matching TRBD1 (5 bases). Germline V gives CDR1 MNHEY, CDR2 SVGAGI. Trimming stripped 7 bases from V and 0 bases from J, with 12 bases between. The CDR3 has 15 residues. For the CDR3, the DNA is TGTGCCAGCACCTTCGACAGACCGAACACCGGGGAGCTGTTTTTT. As protein: CASTFDRPNTGELFF.

Only a few counts were recorded for this clonotype. The V and J genes are TRBV6-6 and TRBJ1-5; D might be TRBD1 (5 bases). This CDR3 has 14 residues. V was clipped by 5 bases and J by 0 bases, with 8 bases between them. From germline, CDR1 is MNHNY and CDR2 SVGAGI (reference sequence). CDR3 loop: CASSAGNSNQPQHF. The CDR3 nucleotides are TGTGCCAGCAGTGCAGGGAATAGCAATCAGCCCCAGCATTTT.

V is TRBV20-1 and J is TRBJ2-3; 10 nucleotides agree with TRBD2. This CDR3 is 16 amino acids long. Germline V gives CDR1 DFQATT, CDR2 SNEGSKA (reference sequence). J lost 3 bases, V lost 0 bases, and 6 bases had no gene match. This CDR3 reads CSAREGLAPETDTQYF. CDR3 in DNA: TGCAGTGCTAGAGAGGGACTAGCGCCGGAAACAGATACGCAGTATTTT.

The chain's CDR3 is CASSVDEGVYEQYF. The CDR3 coding sequence is TGTGCCAGCAGCGTAGATGAGGGGGTCTACGAGCAGTACTTC. This chain joins TRBV9 and TRBJ2-7; weak D call: TRBD1 (6 bases). The CDR3 sequence is 14 residues long. The V end was cut by 0 bases, the J end by 3 bases, with 10 bases between. Germline V lookup: CDR1 SGDLS, CDR2 YYNGEE.

The CDR3: CATSRVGKYQETQYF. CDR3 DNA: TGTGCCACCAGCAGAGTAGGGAAGTACCAAGAGACCCAGTACTTC. This rearrangement joins TRBV15 to TRBJ2-5, with unresolved D. Germline CDR1 is LNHNV and CDR2 is YYDKDF (reference sequence). The CDR3 totals 15 residues. V was trimmed by 1 base and J by 0 bases, leaving 9 bases between them.

This clonotype was detected only a few times. This chain connects TRBV5-1 to TRBJ2-3; D is perhaps TRBD2 (6 bases). CDR1 is SGHRS and CDR2 is YFSETQ in the germline V gene. The V end was cut by 0 bases, the J end by 0 bases, with 23 bases between. The CDR3 is made up of 20 amino acids. The DNA for the CDR3 is TGCGCCAGCAGCTTGGATCTCGGAGTACCGGGACTGGCTAGCACAGATACGCAGTATTTT. This gives the protein CASSLDLGVPGLASTDTQYF.

This clonotype was found a few times. The CDR3 protein is CASHDWGANTGELFF. CDR3 DNA sequence: TGTGCCAGCCACGACTGGGGAGCGAACACCGGGGAGCTGTTTTTT. The chain recombines TRBV4-2 with TRBJ2-2; maybe TRBD2 (5 bases). Germline V CDR1 and CDR2: LGHNA, YNFKEQ. The CDR3 totals 15 residues. Trimming took off 8 bases at V and 0 bases at J, with 13 bases between the two ends.

The chain uses TRBV12-3 or TRBV12-4 and TRBJ1-2; 8 bases are a match to TRBD1. Unmatched junction bases numbered 7, after V lost 6 bases and J lost 7 bases. CDR3 length: 13 residues. CDR3 residues: CASSRQGNLGYTF. CDR3 sequence (DNA): TGTGCCAGCAGCCGACAGGGGAACCTTGGCTACACCTTC.

The sample holds a few counts of this clonotype. The rearrangement uses TRBV25-1 and TRBJ2-7; the match to TRBD1 covers 9 bases. The V gene end was trimmed by 0 bases and the J gene end by 1 base; junction bases not matched to a gene: 4. Germline CDR1 MGHDK, CDR2 SYGVNS. There are 16 residues in the CDR3. The CDR3 region is CASSEYGQGKSYEQYF. CDR3 DNA sequence: TGTGCCAGCAGTGAATATGGACAGGGGAAGTCCTACGAGCAGTACTTC.

The chain links TRBV18 to TRBJ2-7; 12 bases match TRBD1. Unmatched junction bases numbered 13, after V lost 4 bases and J lost 3 bases. From germline, CDR1 is KGHSH and CDR2 LQKENI. CDR3 length equals 18 residues. The CDR3 protein is CASSLSRDRGRPYYEQYF. CDR3 sequence (DNA): TGTGCCAGCTCACTATCCCGGGACAGGGGGCGACCTTACTACGAGCAGTACTTC.